The sequence of this TCR beta chain was determined in a study of T cell changes during pregnancy in multiple sclerosis. The germline V gene has CDR1 LNHNV and CDR2 YYDKDF (reference sequence). V was shortened by 3 bases and J by 0 bases, with 15 bases between the two germline ends. The CDR3 has 17 amino acids. The assay was immunoSEQ multiplex PCR, and TCRdb's table has in-frame clones only and misses some. This sample has tens of thousands of clones, with more than 85% found just once. J is TRBJ2-1 and V is TRBV15; D perhaps matches TRBD1 (6 bases). This receptor was obtained from a female donor with multiple sclerosis, enrolled in a pregnancy study. The sample here was CD8+ T cells from peripheral blood mononuclear cells, taken before pregnancy. DNA for the CDR3: TGTGCCACCAGCAGGGCCCGGGACATCAGCTCCTACAATGAGCAGTTCTTC. Its translation: CATSRARDISSYNEQFF.